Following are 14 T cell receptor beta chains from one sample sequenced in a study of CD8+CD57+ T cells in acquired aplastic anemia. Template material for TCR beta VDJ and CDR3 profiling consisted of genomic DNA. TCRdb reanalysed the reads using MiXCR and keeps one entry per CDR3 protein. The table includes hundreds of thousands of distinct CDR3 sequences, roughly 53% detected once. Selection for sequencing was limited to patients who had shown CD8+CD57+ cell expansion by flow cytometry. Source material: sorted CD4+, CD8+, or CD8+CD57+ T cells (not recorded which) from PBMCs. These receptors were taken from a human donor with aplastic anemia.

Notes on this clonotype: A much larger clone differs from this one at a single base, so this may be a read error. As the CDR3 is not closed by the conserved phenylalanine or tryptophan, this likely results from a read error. CDR3: CASTPGVSRLVETQYL. The CDR3 DNA reads TGTGCCAGTACCCCAGGGGTCAGCCGCCTCGTGGAGACCCAGTACCTC. The V gene is TRBV19, the J gene TRBJ2-5; a weak D match, TRBD1 (6 bases). V was cut by 7 bases and J by 5 bases, with 23 bases left in between. The length of the CDR3 is 16 residues. Germline V gene data show CDR1 as LNHDA and CDR2 as SQIVND (reference sequence).

In DNA, the CDR3 is TGTGCCAGCAGCCGTTACGTCACAGATACGCAGTATTTT. This codes for CASSRYVTDTQYF. The chain carries TRBV11-2 and TRBJ2-3; no definite D call. The CDR3 is 13 residues long. Germline V CDR1 and CDR2: SGHAT, FQNNGV. Trimming removed 5 bases from V and 2 bases from J, with 8 bases in between.

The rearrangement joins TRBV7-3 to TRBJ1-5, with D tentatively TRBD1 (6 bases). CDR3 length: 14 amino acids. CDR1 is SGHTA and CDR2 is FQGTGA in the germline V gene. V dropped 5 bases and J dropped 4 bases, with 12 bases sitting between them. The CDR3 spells CASSPRTANQPQHF. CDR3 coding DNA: TGTGCCAGCAGCCCCCGGACAGCAAATCAGCCCCAGCATTTT.

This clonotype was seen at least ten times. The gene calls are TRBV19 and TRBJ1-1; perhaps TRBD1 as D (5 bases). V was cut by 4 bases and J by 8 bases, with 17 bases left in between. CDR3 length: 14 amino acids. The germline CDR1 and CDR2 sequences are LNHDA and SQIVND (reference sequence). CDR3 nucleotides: TGTGCCAGTAGTAAACGTACAGGTCCTGAGGAAGCTTTCTTT. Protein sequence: CASSKRTGPEEAFF.

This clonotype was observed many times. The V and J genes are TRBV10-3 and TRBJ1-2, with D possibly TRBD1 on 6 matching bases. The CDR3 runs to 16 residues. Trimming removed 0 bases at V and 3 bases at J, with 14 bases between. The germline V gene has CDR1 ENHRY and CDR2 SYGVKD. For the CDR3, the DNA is TGTGCCATCAGTGAGTCGACGGGGGGGGCCCACTATGGCTACACCTTC. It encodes CAISESTGGAHYGYTF.

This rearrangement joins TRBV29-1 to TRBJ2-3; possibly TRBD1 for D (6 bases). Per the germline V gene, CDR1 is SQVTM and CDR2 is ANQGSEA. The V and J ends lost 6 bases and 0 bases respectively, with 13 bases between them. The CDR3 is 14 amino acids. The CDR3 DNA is TGCAGCGTCGCCCAGGGGTCGAGCACAGATACGCAGTATTTT. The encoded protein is CSVAQGSSTDTQYF.

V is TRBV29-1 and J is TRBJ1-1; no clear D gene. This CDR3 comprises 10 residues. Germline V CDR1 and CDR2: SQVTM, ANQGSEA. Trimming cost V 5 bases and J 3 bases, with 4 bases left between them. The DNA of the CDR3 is TGCAGCGTTAGGGACACTGAAGCTTTCTTT. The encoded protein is CSVRDTEAFF.

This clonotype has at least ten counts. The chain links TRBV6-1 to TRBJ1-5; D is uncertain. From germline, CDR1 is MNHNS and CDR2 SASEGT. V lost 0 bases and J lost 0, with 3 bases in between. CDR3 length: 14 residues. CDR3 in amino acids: CASSEAHSNQPQHF. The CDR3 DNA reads TGTGCCAGCAGTGAAGCGCATAGCAATCAGCCCCAGCATTTT.

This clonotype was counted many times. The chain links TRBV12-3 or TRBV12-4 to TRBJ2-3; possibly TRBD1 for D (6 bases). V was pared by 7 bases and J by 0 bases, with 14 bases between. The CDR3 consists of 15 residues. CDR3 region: CASTRGQSSTDTQYF. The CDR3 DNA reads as TGTGCCAGCACCCGAGGACAGTCTAGCACAGATACGCAGTATTTT.

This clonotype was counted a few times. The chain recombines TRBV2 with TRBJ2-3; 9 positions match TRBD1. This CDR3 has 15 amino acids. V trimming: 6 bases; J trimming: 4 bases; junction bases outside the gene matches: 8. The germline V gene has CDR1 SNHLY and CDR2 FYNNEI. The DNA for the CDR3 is TGTGCCAGCAGCCGGGACAGGGTGAAGGCAGATACGCAGTATTTT. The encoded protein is CASSRDRVKADTQYF.

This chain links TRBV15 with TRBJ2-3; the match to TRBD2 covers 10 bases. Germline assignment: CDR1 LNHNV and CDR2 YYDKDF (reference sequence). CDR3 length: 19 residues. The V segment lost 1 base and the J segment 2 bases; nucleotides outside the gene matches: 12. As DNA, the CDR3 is TGTGCCACCAGCAGAGCCCTCAGCGGGGGGGTCGGATTCACAGATACGCAGTATTTT. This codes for CATSRALSGGVGFTDTQYF. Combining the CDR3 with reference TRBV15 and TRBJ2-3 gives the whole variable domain DAMVIQNPRYQVTQFGKPVTLSCSQTLNHNVMYWYQQKSSQAPKLLFHYYDKDFNNEADTPDNFQSRRPNTSFCFLDIRSPGLGDTAMYLCATSRALSGGVGFTDTQYFGPGTRLTVL.

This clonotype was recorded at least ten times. CDR3 bases: TGCAGTGCTAGAGCCCCTTATAGAGCGGAAGGCTACACCTTC. Its protein product is CSARAPYRAEGYTF. The chain combines TRBV20-1 with TRBJ1-2; the D is unclear. CDR3 size: 14 residues. V was clipped by 1 base and J by 8 bases, with 17 bases between them. Germline CDR1 reads DFQATT; CDR2 reads SNEGSKA (reference sequence).

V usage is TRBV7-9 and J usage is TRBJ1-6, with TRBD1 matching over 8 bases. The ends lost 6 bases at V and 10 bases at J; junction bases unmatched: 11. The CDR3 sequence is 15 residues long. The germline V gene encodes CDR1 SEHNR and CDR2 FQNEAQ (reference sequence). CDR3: CASSLLGQGGSPLHF. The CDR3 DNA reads TGTGCCAGCAGTCTTCTTGGACAGGGCGGCTCACCCCTCCACTTT.

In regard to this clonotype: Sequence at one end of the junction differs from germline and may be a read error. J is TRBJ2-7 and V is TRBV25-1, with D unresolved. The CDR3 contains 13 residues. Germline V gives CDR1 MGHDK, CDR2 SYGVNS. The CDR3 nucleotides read TGTGCCTACACCACGGGTAGCTCCCACGAGCAGTACTTC. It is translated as CAYTTGSSHEQYF.